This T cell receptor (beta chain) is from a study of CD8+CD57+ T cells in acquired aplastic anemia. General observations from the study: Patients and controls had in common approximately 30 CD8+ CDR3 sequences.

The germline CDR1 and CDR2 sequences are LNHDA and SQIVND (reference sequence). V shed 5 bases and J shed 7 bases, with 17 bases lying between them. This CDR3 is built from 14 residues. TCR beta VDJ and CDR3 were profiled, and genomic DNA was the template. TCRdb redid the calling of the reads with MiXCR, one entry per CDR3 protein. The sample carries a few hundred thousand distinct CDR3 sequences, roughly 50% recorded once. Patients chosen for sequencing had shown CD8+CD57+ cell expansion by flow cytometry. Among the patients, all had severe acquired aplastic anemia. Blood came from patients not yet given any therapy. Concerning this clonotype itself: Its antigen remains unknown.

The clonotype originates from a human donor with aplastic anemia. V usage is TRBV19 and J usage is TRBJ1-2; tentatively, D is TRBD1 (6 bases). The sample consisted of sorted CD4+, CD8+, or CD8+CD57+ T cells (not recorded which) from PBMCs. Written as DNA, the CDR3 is TGTGCCAGTAGTCCCCCGGACAGAATTGGTGGCTACACCTTC. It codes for CASSPPDRIGGYTF.